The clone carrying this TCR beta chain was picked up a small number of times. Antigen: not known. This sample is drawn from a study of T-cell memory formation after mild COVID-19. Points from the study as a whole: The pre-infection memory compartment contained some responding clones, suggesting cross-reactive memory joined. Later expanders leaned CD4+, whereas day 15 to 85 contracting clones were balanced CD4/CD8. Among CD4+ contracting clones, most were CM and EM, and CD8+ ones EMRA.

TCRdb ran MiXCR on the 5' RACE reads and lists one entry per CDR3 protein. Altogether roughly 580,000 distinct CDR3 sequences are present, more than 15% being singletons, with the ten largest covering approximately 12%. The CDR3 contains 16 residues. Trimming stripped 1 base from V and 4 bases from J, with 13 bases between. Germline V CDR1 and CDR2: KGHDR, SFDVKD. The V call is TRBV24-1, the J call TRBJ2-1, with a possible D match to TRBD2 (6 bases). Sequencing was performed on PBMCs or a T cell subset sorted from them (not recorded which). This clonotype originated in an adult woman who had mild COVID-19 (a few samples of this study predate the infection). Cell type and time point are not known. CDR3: CATSDFSSGSYNEQFF. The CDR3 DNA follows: TGTGCCACCAGTGATTTTTCGAGCGGGTCGTACAATGAGCAGTTCTTC.